This T cell receptor beta chain was recovered during a study of cytomegalovirus exposure and HLA in healthy donors. V lost 7 bases and J lost 4; bases outside the gene matches: 4. The CDR3 is 12 residues long. Germline-derived CDR1 and CDR2 are SQVTM and ANQGSEA. The method was immunoSEQ multiplex PCR; TCRdb's version includes in-frame clones alone and lacks a portion of them. This table has roughly 150,000 clones, roughly nine tenths appearing once. This clone appeared once. This clonotype originated in a woman under 40 in good health and CMV-seronegative. The source material was PBMCs. J is TRBJ1-2 and V is TRBV29-1; 9 bases fit TRBD1. DNA of the CDR3: TGCAGCGCAGGACAGGGGATCTATGGCTACACCTTC. It codes for CSAGQGIYGYTF. Complete variable domain (other parts from reference TRBV29-1 and TRBJ1-2): SAVISQKPSRDICQRGTSLTIQCQVDSQVTMMFWYRQQPGQSLTLIATANQGSEATYESGFVIDKFPISRPNLTFSTLTVSNMSPEDSSIYLCSAGQGIYGYTFGSGTRLTVV.